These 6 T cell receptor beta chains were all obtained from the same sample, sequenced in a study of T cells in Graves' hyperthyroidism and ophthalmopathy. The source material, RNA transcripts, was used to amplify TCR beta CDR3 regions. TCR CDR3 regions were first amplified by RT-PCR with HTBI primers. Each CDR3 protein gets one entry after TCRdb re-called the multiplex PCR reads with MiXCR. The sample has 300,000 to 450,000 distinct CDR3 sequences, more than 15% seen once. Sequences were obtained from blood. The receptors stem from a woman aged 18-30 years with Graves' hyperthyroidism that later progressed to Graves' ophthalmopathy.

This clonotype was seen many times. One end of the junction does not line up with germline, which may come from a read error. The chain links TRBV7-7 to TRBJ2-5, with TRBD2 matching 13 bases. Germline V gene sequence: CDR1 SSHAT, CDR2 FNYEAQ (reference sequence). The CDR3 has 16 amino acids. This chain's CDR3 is CASSYGLAGAGETQYF. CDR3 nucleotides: TGTGCTAGCAGCTACGGACTAGCGGGAGCAGGGGAGACCCAGTACTTC.

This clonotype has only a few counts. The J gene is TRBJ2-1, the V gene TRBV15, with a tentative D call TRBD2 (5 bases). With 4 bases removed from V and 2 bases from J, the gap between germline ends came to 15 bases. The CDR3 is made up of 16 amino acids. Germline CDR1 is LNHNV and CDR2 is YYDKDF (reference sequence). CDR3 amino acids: CATSNIKRVAYNEQFF. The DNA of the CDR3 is TGTGCCACCAGCAATATAAAGAGGGTAGCCTACAATGAGCAGTTCTTC.

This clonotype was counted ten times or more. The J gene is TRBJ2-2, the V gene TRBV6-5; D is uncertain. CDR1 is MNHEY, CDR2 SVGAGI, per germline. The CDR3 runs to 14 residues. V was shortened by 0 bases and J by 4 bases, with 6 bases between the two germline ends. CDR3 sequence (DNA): TGTGCCAGCAGTTACTCGTCCCTCACCGGGGAGCTGTTTTTT. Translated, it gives CASSYSSLTGELFF.

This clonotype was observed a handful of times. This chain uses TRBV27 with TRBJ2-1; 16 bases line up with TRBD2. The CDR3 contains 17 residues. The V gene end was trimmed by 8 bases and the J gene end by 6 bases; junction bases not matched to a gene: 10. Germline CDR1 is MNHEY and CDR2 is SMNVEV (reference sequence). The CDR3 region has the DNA TGTGCCAGCGGAACCGGGACTAGCGGGAGGGCCGCCAATGAGCAGTTCTTC. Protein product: CASGTGTSGRAANEQFF.

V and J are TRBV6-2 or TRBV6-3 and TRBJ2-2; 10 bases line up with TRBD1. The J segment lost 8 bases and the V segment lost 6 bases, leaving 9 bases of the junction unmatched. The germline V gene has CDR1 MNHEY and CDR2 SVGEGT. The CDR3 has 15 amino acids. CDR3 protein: CASRHDRGRKGELFF. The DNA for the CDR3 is TGTGCCAGCAGACACGACAGGGGGCGGAAGGGGGAGCTGTTTTTT.

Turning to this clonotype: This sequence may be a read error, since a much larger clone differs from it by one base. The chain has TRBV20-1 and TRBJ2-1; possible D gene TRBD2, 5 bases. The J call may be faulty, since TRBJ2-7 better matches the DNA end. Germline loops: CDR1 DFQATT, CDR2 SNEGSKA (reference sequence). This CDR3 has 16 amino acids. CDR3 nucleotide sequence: TGCAGTGCTAGCGGGGTTCGCCGGGCCTCCTACAATGAGCAGTACTTC. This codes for CSASGVRRASYNEQYF.